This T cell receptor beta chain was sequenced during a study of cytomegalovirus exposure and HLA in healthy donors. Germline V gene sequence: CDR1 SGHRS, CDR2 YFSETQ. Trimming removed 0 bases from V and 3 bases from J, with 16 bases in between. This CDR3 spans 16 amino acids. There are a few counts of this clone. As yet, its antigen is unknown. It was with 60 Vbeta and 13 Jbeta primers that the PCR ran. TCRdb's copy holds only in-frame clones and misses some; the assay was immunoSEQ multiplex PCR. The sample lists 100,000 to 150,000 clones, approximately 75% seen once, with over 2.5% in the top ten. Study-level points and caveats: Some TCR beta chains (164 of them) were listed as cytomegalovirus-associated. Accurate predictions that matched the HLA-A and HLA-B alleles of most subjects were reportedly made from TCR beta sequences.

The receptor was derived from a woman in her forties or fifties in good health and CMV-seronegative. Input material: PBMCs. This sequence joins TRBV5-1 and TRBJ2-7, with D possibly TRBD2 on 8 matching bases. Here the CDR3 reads CASSLAFSGTDYEQYF. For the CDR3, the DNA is TGCGCCAGCAGCTTGGCCTTTAGCGGGACAGACTACGAGCAGTACTTC. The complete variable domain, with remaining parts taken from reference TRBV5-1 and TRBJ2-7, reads KAGVTQTPRYLIKTRGQQVTLSCSPISGHRSVSWYQQTPGQGLQFLFEYFSETQRNKGNFPGRFSGRQFSNSRSEMNVSTLELGDSALYLCASSLAFSGTDYEQYFGPGTRLTVT.